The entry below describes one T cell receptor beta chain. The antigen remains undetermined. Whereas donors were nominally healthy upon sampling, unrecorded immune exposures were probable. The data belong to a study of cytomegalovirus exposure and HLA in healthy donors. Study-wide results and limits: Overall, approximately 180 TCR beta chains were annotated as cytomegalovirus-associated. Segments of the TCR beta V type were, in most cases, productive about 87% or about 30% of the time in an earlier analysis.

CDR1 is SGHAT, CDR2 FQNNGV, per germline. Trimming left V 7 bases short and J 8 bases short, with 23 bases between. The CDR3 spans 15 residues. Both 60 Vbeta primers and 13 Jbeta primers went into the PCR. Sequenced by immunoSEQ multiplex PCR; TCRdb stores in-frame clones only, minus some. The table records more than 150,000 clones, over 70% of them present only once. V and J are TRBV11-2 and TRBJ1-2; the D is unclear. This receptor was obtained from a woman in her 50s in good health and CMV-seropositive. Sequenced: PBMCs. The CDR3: CASKLGVAMKIGYTF. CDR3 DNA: TGTGCCAGCAAATTGGGAGTGGCTATGAAGATAGGCTACACCTTC. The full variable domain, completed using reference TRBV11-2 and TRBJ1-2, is EAGVAQSPRYKIIEKRQSVAFWCNPISGHATLYWYQQILGQGPKLLIQFQNNGVVDDSQLPKDRFSAERLKGVDSTLKIQPAKLEDSAVYLCASKLGVAMKIGYTFGSGTRLTVV.